The sequence of this T cell receptor beta chain was determined in a study of OX40 agonist ivuxolimab in advanced cancers. The method was immunoSEQ multiplex PCR; TCRdb's version includes in-frame clones alone and lacks a portion of them. The sample contains more than 30,000 clones, 88% of which appear only once. The CDR3 totals 14 residues. V gave up 6 bases and J gave up 4 bases; unmatched junction bases: 6. Looked up from germline, CDR1 is MDHEN and CDR2 is SYDVKM. Notes on the study in general: Nonresponders, in some cases, also had low normalized T-cell clonal expansion. Both blood CD4+ and CD8+ T cells showed clonal growth by week 6 at 0.1 to 3.0 mg/kg. Patients with a partial response at 0.1-3.0 mg/kg had among the lowest clonal expansion.

About this clone: What it binds is unknown.

This receptor was obtained from an adult with an advanced solid tumor such as melanoma, head and neck, liver or kidney cancer. The input for sequencing was CD4+ or CD8+ T cells sorted from blood, taken in a trial of the OX40 agonist ivuxolimab. The rearrangement uses TRBV28 and TRBJ1-5, with TRBD1 matching 7 bases. CDR3 DNA: TGTGCCAGCAGCAACCCCAGGGGGAATCAGCCCCAGCATTTT. Protein: CASSNPRGNQPQHF.